This T cell receptor (beta chain) was retrieved from a study of CD8+CD57+ T cells in acquired aplastic anemia. At least ten counts were recorded for this clonotype. V lost 6 bases and J lost 7, with 16 bases in between. Germline loops: CDR1 MNHEY, CDR2 SVGAGI. There are 13 residues in the CDR3. TCR beta VDJ combinations and CDR3 sequences were profiled from genomic DNA. One entry per CDR3 protein results from TCRdb running MiXCR on the reads. The table includes roughly 130,000 distinct CDR3 sequences, about 46% detected once. The rearrangement joins TRBV6-5 to TRBJ2-7; either TRBD1 or TRBD2 may supply D (5 bases each). Source material: sorted CD4+, CD8+, or CD8+CD57+ T cells (not recorded which) from PBMCs. This receptor was identified in a human donor in good health, serving as a control. CDR3 in DNA: TGTGCCAGCAGACCGGTGGGGGTGTGGGAGCAGTACTTC. Translated: CASRPVGVWEQYF.